This paragraph covers one T cell receptor (beta chain) sequence. Its specific antigen is unknown. No much larger clone is present one base from it, and per-base qualities are unavailable. These data originate in a study of cytomegalovirus exposure and HLA in healthy donors (dated by TCRdb to 2016 to 2017). About the full investigation: In an earlier analysis of 550 to 750 of the donors, 276 Gb of sequence data and roughly 100 million unique TCR beta sequences from about 180 million T cells were reported. An early release that covered around 590 HLA-typed donors contained approximately 290 gigabases of sequencing data and tens of millions of unique TCR sequences. Of the 300 to 500 genotyped donors, approximately 80% were placed in the genetic ancestry cluster associated with self-reported Caucasian donors. The aim of the study was to test whether cataloging public T cell receptors could identify signatures of past pathogen exposure. The T cell repertoires of around 670 subjects were profiled by immunosequencing and related to cytomegalovirus serostatus. Besides the first cohort of approximately 710 subjects, a separate validation cohort made up of 120 different subjects was used. High-throughput TCR immunosequencing, statistical association of individual TCRs with disease status, and machine learning were combined to predict cytomegalovirus infection status. A later analysis re-analyzed previously published TCR beta repertoires from about 600 donors and added high-resolution HLA genotyping to study TCR occurrence patterns. Rather than drawing on any new phenotypic data, the later analysis identified candidate immune exposures from TCR beta sequences and the way those sequences occurred across donors. In an earlier analysis of several hundred of the donors, high-throughput TCR beta sequencing was used to judge whether each TCR beta V gene segment behaved as functional or pseudogenic. Alongside the repertoire data, information on donor age, sex, ethnicity and CMV serostatus was compiled. A later genetic analysis used genome-wide SNP genotypes for about three fifths of the 666 donors, treating that subset as a discovery cohort. All discovery cohort repertoires had been generated on a single sequencing platform. HLA typing covered class I and class II loci at four-digit resolution. The number of donors typed differed by locus, with roughly 629-640 for A, B, C, DRB1 and DQB1, around 520 for DQA1, over 600 for DPA1, and approximately 470 for DPB1. Four to six DR-DQ haplotypes were handled as single units for association and clustering, since linkage in the cohort was strong. Among some 400 genotyped donors of the cohort, an average of approximately 220,000 unique TCR beta nucleotide sequences was sequenced per donor, of which about 20% were non-productive. What the research found in general, with its limitations: Most CMV-associated TCR beta chains appeared to be HLA-restricted in a later analysis, and the HLA associations seemed to be driven largely by CMV exposure. In both the original and validation cohorts, the classifier was reported to diagnose cytomegalovirus status with high specificity and sensitivity. A further reported finding was that TCR beta sequences accurately predicted the HLA-A and HLA-B alleles for most subjects in the first cohort. The sequencing pipeline was judged likely to have produced a cluster of highly shared sequence variants as a technical artifact. The study gave a list of 150 to 200 TCR beta chains associated with cytomegalovirus. In a later analysis, several top co-occurrence clusters were reported to appear linked to parvovirus B19, influenza, CMV and Epstein-Barr virus. Across donors, most TCR sequences were observed very rarely, whereas some public TCRs were present in many individuals. A later genetic analysis associated a missense DCLRE1C variant with V-gene and J-gene trimming of TCR beta chains, and an independent cohort replicated the association. Linkage disequilibrium might explain the correlated functional status among segregating V segments, but an unknown experimental factor could not be excluded. Compared with the roughly 700-donor mean, donors in an Asian-associated ancestry cluster had fewer N-insertions in productive TCRs, according to a later genetic analysis. According to the authors, the approach could potentially be generalized to other disease states and immunological phenotypes. The presence/absence analyses assumed that sequencing depth was roughly uniform across donors, and that assumption may not be true. When HLA alleles, especially DR and DQ, strongly co-occurred, attributing TCR associations to individual alleles was difficult. The 87-base-pair reads could not distinguish some IMGT-functional V segments, including TRBV6-2 and TRBV6-3, so those segments were excluded. In an earlier analysis of about 600 of the donors, most TCR beta V segments appeared in productive rearrangements about 87% or about 30% of the time, broadly matching IMGT annotations. According to a later analysis, TCR association rates differed among HLA loci, with DRB1 alleles showing the most associated TCRs and HLA-C alleles showing the fewest. In a later analysis, HLA-associated TCR beta chains were found to be more clonally expanded and to have lower generation probabilities than equally common non-associated chains. Because HLA typing was missing for some donors at each locus, association tests included only the typed subset. For the cohort, immune exposure information was limited to CMV serostatus. A later analysis associated about 17,000 TCR beta sequences with specific HLA alleles at a false discovery rate of 0.05. Over 15 rarely observed V segments, including chromosome 9 orphons, were excluded from the earlier analysis of a few hundred of the donors because counts were too low. In vitro tests confirmed that three of the cytomegalovirus-associated TCR beta chains recognize cytomegalovirus antigens. The cohort was sequenced for TCR beta chains only, and without alpha or paired-chain data the features that could be detected were limited.

The library relied on the immunoSEQ multiplex PCR assay. A mixture of 60 forward primers for TCR Vbeta segments and 13 reverse primers for TCR Jbeta segments was used in the multiplex PCR. The CDR3 region of rearranged TCR beta genes was amplified from genomic DNA by a multiplex PCR assay. On the Illumina HiSeq System, the amplified TCR beta libraries were sequenced as 87-base-pair reads. The authors' analysis ran thus. A later analysis counted about 80 million unique TCR beta chains across the 650 to 800 repertoires, and some 11 million of these chains were shared by at least two donors. A nearest-neighbor algorithm error-corrected the raw reads and collapsed the reads into unique sequences, merging closely related sequences to remove PCR and sequencing errors. To assign V, D and J gene segments, CDR3 sequences were aligned to IMGT reference sequences. Each retained sequence needed at least a six-nucleotide match to both a V gene segment and a J gene segment. Rearrangements were classified as productive when the CDR3 lacked stop codons and remained in frame with V and J, and all other rearrangements were classified as non-productive. CDR3 was defined according to IMGT convention as the region running from the second conserved V-encoded cysteine to the conserved J-encoded phenylalanine. Sequences without an unambiguous match to a single V gene segment were excluded from the earlier analysis of 450 to 750 of the donors. In an earlier analysis of approximately 500 of the donors, a V segment was called functional when productive rearrangements were above 56.7%, and segregating when the standard deviation between donors exceeded 5%. A statistical classification framework was developed to diagnose cytomegalovirus status using the catalog of TCR beta chain sequences. V and J gene assignment, in a later analysis, came from comparing TCR nucleotide sequences with IMGT/GENE-DB human TR gene sequences. The TCRdist pipeline was used in a later analysis to assign CDR3 sequences and most-parsimonious VDJ recombination scenarios. In a later analysis, every TCR beta chain was defined by the combination of its CDR3 amino acid sequence and its V-gene family, and reads without a unique V-gene family were dropped. A later analysis removed roughly 590 highly shared, low-generation-probability nucleotide sequences to deal with suspected cross-contamination and a sequencing artifact. In a later analysis, a clonal expansion index was calculated for each public chain from normalized within-repertoire ranks of inferred template counts. A later analysis computed generation probabilities with a VDJ recombination model fitted to out-of-frame rearrangements, and checked the results against IGoR. Hypergeometric tests were used in a later analysis to score TCR-TCR, TCR-HLA and TCR-CMV co-occurrence, with a repertoire-size bias correction applied to the TCR pairs. A later analysis estimated false discovery rates by permuting HLA or CMV assignments 20 times. A later analysis grouped co-occurring TCRs with DBSCAN, adding TCRdist sequence similarity when clustering within HLA-allele-positive subsets. Repertoires with fewer than 30,000 or more than 120,000 public chains, plus five repertoires with anomalous nucleotide sharing, were excluded from co-occurrence clustering. TCRdb took over this immuneACCESS table, retaining in-frame rearrangements with V and J assigned. Such tables are incomplete; in checked studies, under half of the missing clones stem from an unresolved V gene, and the remainder is unexplained. The DNA gave D and trimming, while V, J and clone size come from that table. Present in this sample are 40,000 or so clones, 66% of which were seen just once. Of the sample, roughly 18% is held by the ten largest clones.

The cohort consisted of approximately 670 healthy bone marrow donors. Cohort members were all nominally healthy when sampled, although unrecorded immune exposures were likely present. The donor tested CMV seropositive and was one of the 289 seropositive cohort members. A peripheral blood sample was collected from each donor, and TCR beta sequencing was performed on peripheral blood mononuclear cells. Genomic DNA extraction from the blood cell samples was performed with the Qiagen DNeasy Blood Extraction Kit. CDR1 and CDR2 are read off the germline V gene as SGHTA and FQGNSA. The CDR3 covers 17 residues, taking in both the cysteine and the phenylalanine. Just CDR3 DNA is preserved here, 51 bases in frame from base 1. From V the trimming removes 3 bases and from J it removes 1 base, while the gene matches leave 11 bases of the junction unaccounted for.

This TCR was recovered from a man aged 50 to 59 in good health and CMV-seropositive. The chain was built from TRBV7-2 and TRBJ2-7; 8 junctional bases match TRBD2. Sequencing was carried out using PBMCs. Here is the DNA: TGTGCCAGCAGCTTTCCCCCTGCGGGGGGTGGATCCTACGAGCAGTACTTC. Its protein is CASSFPPAGGGSYEQYF.